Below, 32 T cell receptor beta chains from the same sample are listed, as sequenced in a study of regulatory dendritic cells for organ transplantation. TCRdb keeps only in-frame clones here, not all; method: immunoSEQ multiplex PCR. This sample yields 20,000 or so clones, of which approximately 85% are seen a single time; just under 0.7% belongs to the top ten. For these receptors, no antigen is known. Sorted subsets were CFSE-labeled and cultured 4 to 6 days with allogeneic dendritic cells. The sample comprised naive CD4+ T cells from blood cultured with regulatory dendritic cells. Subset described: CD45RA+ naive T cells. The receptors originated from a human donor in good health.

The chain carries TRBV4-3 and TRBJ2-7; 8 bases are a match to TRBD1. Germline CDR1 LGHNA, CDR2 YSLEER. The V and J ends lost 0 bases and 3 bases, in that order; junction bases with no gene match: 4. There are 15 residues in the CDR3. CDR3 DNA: TGCGCCAGCAGCCAAGACAGGGGGCTTGGCTACGAGCAGTACTTC. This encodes CASSQDRGLGYEQYF.

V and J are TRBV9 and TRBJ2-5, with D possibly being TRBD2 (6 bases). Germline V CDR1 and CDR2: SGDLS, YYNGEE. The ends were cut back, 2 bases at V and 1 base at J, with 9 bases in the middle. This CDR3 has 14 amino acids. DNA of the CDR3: TGTGCCAGCAGCGTCGGGACTTTCCAAGAGACCCAGTACTTC. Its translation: CASSVGTFQETQYF.

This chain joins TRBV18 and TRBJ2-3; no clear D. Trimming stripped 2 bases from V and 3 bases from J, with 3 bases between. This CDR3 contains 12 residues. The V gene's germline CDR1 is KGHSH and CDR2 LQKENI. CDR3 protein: CASSPRTDTQYF. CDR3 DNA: TGTGCCAGCTCACCAAGGACAGATACGCAGTATTTT.

The CDR3 sequence is CASSLRTGRSGNTIYF. CDR3 sequence (DNA): TGTGCCAGCAGCCTAAGGACGGGCCGCTCTGGAAACACCATATATTTT. V usage is TRBV7-2 and J usage is TRBJ1-3; D is ambiguous. V was pared by 5 bases and J by 0 bases, with 14 bases between. The CDR3 loop spans 16 amino acids. CDR1 and CDR2 from the germline V gene are SGHTA and FQGNSA.

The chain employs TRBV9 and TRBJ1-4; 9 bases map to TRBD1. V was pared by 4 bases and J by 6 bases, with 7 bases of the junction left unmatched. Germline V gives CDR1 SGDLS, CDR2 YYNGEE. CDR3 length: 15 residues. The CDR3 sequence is CASSNTGQGYEKLFF. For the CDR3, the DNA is TGTGCCAGCAGCAATACCGGACAGGGGTATGAAAAACTGTTTTTT.

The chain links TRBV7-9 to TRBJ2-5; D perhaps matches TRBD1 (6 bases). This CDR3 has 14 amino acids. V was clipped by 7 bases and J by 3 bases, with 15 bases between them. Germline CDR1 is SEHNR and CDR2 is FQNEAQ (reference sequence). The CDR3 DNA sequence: TGTGCCAGCACCCGTGGGGGCCTGGAAGAGACCCAGTACTTC. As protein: CASTRGGLEETQYF.

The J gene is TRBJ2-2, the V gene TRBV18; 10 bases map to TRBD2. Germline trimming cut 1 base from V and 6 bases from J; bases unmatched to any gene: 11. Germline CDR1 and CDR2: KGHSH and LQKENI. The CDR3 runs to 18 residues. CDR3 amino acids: CASSPLDVTSGSSGELFF. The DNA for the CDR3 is TGTGCCAGCTCACCACTTGACGTGACTAGCGGGTCCTCCGGGGAGCTGTTTTTT.

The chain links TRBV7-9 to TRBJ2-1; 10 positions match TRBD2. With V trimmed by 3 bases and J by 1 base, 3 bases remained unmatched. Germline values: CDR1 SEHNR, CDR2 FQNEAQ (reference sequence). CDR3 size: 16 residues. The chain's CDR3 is CASSFEREGSYNEQFF. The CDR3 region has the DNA TGTGCCAGCAGCTTTGAGCGGGAGGGATCCTACAATGAGCAGTTCTTC.

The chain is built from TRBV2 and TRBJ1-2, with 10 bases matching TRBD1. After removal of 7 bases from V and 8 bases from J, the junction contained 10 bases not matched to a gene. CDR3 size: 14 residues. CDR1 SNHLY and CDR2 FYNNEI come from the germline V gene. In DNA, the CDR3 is TGTGCCAGCACCTTTGACAGGGGGCGCGGGGGCTACACCTTC. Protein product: CASTFDRGRGGYTF.

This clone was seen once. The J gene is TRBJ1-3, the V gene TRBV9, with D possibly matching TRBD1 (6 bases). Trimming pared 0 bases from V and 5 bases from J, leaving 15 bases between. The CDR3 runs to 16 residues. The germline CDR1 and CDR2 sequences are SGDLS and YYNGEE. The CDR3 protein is CASSVGGASSRNTIYF. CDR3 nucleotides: TGTGCCAGCAGCGTAGGGGGGGCTTCCTCCAGAAACACCATATATTTT.

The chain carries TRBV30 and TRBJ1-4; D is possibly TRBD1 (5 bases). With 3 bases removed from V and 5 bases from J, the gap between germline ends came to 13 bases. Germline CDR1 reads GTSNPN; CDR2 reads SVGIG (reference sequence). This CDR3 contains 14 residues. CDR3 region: CAWSRGGSNEKLFF. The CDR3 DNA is TGTGCCTGGAGCCGCGGGGGGTCCAATGAAAAACTGTTTTTT.

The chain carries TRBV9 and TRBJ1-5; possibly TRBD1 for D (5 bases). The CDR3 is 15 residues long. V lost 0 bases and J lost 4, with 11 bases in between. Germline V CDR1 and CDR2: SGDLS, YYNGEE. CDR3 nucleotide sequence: TGTGCCAGCAGCGTAGGTAGGGGTCCTAATCAGCCCCAGCATTTT. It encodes CASSVGRGPNQPQHF.

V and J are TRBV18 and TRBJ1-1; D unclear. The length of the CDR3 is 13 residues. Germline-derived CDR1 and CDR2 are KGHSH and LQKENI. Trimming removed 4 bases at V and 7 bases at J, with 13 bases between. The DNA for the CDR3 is TGTGCCAGCTCACTGGGTCTTCTAAGTGAAGCTTTCTTT. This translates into CASSLGLLSEAFF.

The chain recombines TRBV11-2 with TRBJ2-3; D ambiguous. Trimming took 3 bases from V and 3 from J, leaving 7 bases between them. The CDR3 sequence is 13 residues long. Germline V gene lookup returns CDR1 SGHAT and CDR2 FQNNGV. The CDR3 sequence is CASSFRGTDTQYF. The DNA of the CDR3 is TGTGCCAGCAGCTTCAGAGGAACAGATACGCAGTATTTT. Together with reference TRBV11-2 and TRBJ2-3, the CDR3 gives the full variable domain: EAGVAQSPRYKIIEKRQSVAFWCNPISGHATLYWYQQILGQGPKLLIQFQNNGVVDDSQLPKDRFSAERLKGVDSTLKIQPAKLEDSAVYLCASSFRGTDTQYFGPGTRLTVL.

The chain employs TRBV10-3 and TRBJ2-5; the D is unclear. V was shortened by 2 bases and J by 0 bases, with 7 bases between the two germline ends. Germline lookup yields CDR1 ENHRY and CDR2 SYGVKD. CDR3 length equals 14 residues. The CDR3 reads CAISEDLYQETQYF. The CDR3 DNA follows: TGTGCCATCAGTGAGGACTTGTACCAAGAGACCCAGTACTTC.

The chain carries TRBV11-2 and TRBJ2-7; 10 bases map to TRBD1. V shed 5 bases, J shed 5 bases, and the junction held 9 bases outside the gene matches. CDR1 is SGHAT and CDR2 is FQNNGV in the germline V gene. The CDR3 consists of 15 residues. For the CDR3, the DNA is TGTGCCAGCAGCCCCGGGGGACAGGGGCGTCACGAGCAGTACTTC. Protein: CASSPGGQGRHEQYF.

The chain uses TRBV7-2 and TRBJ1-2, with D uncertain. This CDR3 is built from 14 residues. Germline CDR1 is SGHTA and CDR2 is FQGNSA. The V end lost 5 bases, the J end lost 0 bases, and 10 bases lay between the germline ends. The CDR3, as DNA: TGTGCCAGCAGCCGGAAACCGGCTAACTATGGCTACACCTTC. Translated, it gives CASSRKPANYGYTF.

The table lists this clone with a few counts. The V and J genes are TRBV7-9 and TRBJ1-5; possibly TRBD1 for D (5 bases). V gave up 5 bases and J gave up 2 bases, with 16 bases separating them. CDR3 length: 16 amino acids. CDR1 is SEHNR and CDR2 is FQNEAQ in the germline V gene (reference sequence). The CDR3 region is CASSLGTLGGNQPQHF. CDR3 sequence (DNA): TGTGCCAGCAGCCTCGGGACCCTTGGGGGCAATCAGCCCCAGCATTTT.

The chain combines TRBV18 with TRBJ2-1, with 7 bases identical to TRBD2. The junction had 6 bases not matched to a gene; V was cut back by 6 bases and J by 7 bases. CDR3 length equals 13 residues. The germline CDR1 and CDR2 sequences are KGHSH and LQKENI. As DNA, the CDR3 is TGTGCCAGCTCTTGGACTAGATCGAATGAGCAGTTCTTC. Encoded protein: CASSWTRSNEQFF.

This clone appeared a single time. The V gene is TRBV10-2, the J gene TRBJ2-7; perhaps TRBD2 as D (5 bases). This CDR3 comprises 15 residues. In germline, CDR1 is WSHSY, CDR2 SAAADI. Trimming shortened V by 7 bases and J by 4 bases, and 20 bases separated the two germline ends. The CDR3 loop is CASIMGPGLVYEQYF. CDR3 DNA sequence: TGCGCCAGCATCATGGGTCCGGGATTGGTTTACGAGCAGTACTTC.

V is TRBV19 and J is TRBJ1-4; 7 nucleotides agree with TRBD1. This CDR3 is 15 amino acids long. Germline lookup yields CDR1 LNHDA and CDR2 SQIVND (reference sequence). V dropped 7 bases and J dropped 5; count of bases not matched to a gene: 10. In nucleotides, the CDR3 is TGTGCCAGTACCAGAGGGGGACAGCTAAATGAAAAACTGTTTTTT. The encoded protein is CASTRGGQLNEKLFF.

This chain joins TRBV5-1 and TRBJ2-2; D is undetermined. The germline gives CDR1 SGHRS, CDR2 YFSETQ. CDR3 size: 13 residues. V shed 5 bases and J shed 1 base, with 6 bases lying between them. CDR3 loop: CASRRGNTGELFF. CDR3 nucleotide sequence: TGCGCCAGCAGGCGCGGGAACACCGGGGAGCTGTTTTTT.

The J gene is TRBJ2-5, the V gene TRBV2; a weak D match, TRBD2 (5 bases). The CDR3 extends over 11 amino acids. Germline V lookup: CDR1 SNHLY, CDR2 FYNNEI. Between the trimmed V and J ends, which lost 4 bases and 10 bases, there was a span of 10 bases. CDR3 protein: CASSARRDQYF. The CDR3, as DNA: TGTGCCAGCAGTGCCCGACGGGACCAGTACTTC.

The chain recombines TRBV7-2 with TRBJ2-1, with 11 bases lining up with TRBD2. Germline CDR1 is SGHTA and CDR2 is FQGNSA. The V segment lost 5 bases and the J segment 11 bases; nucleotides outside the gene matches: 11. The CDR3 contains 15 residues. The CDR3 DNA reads TGTGCCAGCAGCACCTCTAGCGGGGGGTCTAACAAGCAGTTCTTC. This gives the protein CASSTSSGGSNKQFF.

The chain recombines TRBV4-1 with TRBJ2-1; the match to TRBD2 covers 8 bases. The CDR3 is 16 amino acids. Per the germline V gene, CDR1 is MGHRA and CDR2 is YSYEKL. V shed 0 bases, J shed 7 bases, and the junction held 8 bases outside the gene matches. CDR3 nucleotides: TGCGCCAGCAGCCAAGATGTCAGCGGGAGTAGGAATGAGCAGTTCTTC. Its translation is CASSQDVSGSRNEQFF.

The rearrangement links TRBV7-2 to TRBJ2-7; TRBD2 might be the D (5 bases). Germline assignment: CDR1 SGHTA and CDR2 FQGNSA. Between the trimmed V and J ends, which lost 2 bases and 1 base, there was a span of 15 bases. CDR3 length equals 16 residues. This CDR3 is CASSLYGVAASYEQYF. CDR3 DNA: TGTGCCAGCAGCTTATACGGGGTCGCGGCATCCTACGAGCAGTACTTC.

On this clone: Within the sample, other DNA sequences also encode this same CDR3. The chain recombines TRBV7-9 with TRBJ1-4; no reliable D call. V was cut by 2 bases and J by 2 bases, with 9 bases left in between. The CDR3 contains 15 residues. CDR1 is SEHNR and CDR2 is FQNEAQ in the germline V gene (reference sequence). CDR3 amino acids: CASSLTGSTNEKLFF. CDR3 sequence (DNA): TGTGCCAGCAGCTTAACGGGCAGTACTAATGAAAAACTGTTTTTT.

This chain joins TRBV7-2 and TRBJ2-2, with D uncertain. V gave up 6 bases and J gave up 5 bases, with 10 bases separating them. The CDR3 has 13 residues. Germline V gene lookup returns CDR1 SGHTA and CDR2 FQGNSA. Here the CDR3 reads CASRIRATGELFF. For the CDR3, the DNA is TGTGCCAGCAGAATCCGGGCGACCGGGGAGCTGTTTTTT.

As DNA, the CDR3 is TGTGCCAGCTCACCAGAGGCAACCTACGAGCAGTACTTC. Amino acids: CASSPEATYEQYF. V and J are TRBV18 and TRBJ2-7; no firm D call. Trimming pared 2 bases from V and 2 bases from J, leaving 7 bases between. Per germline, CDR1 KGHSH and CDR2 LQKENI. This CDR3 is built from 13 residues.

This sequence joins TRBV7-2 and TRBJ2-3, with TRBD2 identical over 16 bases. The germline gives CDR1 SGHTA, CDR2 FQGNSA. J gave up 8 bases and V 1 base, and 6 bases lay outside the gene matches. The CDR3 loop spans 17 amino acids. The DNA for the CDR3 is TGTGCCAGCAGCTTAGGGGGGACTAGCGGGAGGGCAGCTACGCAGTATTTT. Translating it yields CASSLGGTSGRAATQYF.

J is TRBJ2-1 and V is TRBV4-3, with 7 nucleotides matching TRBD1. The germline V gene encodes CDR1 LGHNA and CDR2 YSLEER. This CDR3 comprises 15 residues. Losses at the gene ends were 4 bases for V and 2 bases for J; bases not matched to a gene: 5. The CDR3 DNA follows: TGCGCCAGCAGCCCCTCGGGGACAGCCTACAATGAGCAGTTCTTC. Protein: CASSPSGTAYNEQFF.

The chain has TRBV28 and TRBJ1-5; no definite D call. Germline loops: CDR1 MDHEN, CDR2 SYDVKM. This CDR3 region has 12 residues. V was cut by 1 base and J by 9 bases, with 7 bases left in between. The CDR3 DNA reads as TGTGCCAGCAGTTTATTAAACGGGCCCCAGCATTTT. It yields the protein CASSLLNGPQHF. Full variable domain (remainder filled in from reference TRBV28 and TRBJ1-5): DVKVTQSSRYLVKRTGEKVFLECVQDMDHENMFWYRQDPGLGLRLIYFSYDVKMKEKGDIPEGYSVSREKKERFSLILESASTNQTSMYLCASSLLNGPQHFGDGTRLSIL.